The TCR beta chain under discussion was sequenced for a study of a mutant IDH1 vaccine in newly diagnosed glioma. Study as a whole: Most patients had received both radiotherapy and temozolomide, the prior options being radiotherapy, temozolomide, or both.

Points on this clone: Its antigen is not known.

Sequencing used immunoSEQ multiplex PCR; TCRdb keeps in-frame clones, though not all of them. The table includes under 45,000 clones, 75% to 85% detected once. Sample time point: week 5, during vaccination. A single vaccine dose contained 300 ug of mutant IDH1 20-mer peptide, and topical imiquimod was used with it. Germline loops: CDR1 MNHNS, CDR2 SASEGT. V was pared by 7 bases and J by 2 bases, with 3 bases of the junction left unmatched. The CDR3 totals 14 residues. The rearrangement uses TRBV6-1 and TRBJ2-7; 12 nucleotides match TRBD2. This receptor was identified in a man aged 45-65 years with glioma. The sequencing here drew on PBMCs, taken from a glioma patient whose treatment included an IDH1 peptide vaccine. CDR3 bases: TGTGCCAGCAAAGGACTAGCGGGGACCTACGAGCAGTACTTC. Its translation is CASKGLAGTYEQYF.